These T cell receptor beta chains were read from a single sample in a study of shared clonotypes between healthy human individuals. Sequencing was performed with immunoSEQ multiplex PCR; in TCRdb, only in-frame clones are kept and a portion is missing. The data show 2,500,000 or so clones, around 90% seen once. The sequencing sample was made of naive CD4+ T cells sorted from blood. These receptors all stem from a man between 18 and 29 years old in good health. The CDR3 runs from the conserved cysteine through the conserved F or W. Fields, in order: V gene, clone size, CDR3 protein. Expanded clones are given a class, and other clones once, few, many or no size at all.

v_gene: TRBV18
abundance: few
CDR3aa: CASSPPWASGANVLTF

v_gene: TRBV6-6
abundance: few
CDR3aa: CASSVTSGPGETQYF

v_gene: TRBV28
abundance: NA
CDR3aa: CASSLGGGAHEQYF

v_gene: TRBV5-1
abundance: NA
CDR3aa: CASSEGLAQETQYF

v_gene: TRBV19
abundance: NA
CDR3aa: CASSPAGTGINQPQHF

v_gene: TRBV5-1
abundance: once
CDR3aa: CASSAGTSVKNIQYF

v_gene: TRBV7-2
abundance: NA
CDR3aa: CASSPGLAFETQYF

v_gene: TRBV30
abundance: once
CDR3aa: CAWSNTGGSQYF

v_gene: TRBV19
abundance: NA
CDR3aa: CASSIRGKRLSDTDTQYF

v_gene: TRBV5-4
abundance: NA
CDR3aa: CASSSQGPRSYEQYF

v_gene: TRBV6-5
abundance: once
CDR3aa: CASSYLVGANYGYTF

v_gene: TRBV18
abundance: NA
CDR3aa: CASSPGDVGTYEQYF

v_gene: TRBV2
abundance: few
CDR3aa: CASSDRTGNTEAFF

v_gene: TRBV7-2
abundance: NA
CDR3aa: CASSLAGTGIEQYF

v_gene: TRBV9
abundance: few
CDR3aa: CASSVGAGTGVNIQYF

v_gene: TRBV30
abundance: few
CDR3aa: CAGHRVNTEAFF

v_gene: TRBV7-2
abundance: NA
CDR3aa: CASSLDPLSRTGGNQPQHF

v_gene: TRBV6-1
abundance: NA
CDR3aa: CATTSGQSSYEQYF

v_gene: TRBV29-1
abundance: NA
CDR3aa: CSVRKGTGYTNYGYTF

v_gene: TRBV5-1
abundance: NA
CDR3aa: CASSLVGLVIGGGNIQYF

v_gene: TRBV6-5
abundance: NA
CDR3aa: CASSYGTSGGYEQFF

v_gene: TRBV27
abundance: NA
CDR3aa: CASSSLGAYEQYF

v_gene: TRBV5-4
abundance: NA
CDR3aa: CASSYPGGDYGYTF

v_gene: TRBV7-2
abundance: few
CDR3aa: CASSPGLAGETQYF

v_gene: TRBV10-2
abundance: once
CDR3aa: CASSEGQDRETQYF